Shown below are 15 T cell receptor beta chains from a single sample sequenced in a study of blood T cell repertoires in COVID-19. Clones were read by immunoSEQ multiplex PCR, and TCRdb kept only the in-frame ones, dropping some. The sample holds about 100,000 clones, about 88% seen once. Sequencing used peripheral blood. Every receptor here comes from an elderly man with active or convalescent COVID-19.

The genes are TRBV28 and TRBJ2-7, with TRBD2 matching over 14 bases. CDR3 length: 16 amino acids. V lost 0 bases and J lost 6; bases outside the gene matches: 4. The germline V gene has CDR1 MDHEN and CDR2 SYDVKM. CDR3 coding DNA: TGTGCCAGCAGTTTATGGGGACTAGCGGGAGAGCGCGAGCAGTACTTC. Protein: CASSLWGLAGEREQYF. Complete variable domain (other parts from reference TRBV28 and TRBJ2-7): DVKVTQSSRYLVKRTGEKVFLECVQDMDHENMFWYRQDPGLGLRLIYFSYDVKMKEKGDIPEGYSVSREKKERFSLILESASTNQTSMYLCASSLWGLAGEREQYFGPGTRLTVT.

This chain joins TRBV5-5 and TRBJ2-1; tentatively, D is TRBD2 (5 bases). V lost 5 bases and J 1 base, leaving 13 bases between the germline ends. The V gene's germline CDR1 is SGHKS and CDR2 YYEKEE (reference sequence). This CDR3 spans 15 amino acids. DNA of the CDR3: TGTGCCAGCAGATACACTAGAGGGTCCTACAATGAGCAGTTCTTC. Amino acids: CASRYTRGSYNEQFF.

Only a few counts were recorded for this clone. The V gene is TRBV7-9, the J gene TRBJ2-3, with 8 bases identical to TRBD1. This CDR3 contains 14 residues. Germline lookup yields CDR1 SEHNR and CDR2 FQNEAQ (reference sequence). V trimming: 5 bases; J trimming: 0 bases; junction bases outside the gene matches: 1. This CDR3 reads CASSRTGSTDTQYF. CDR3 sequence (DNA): TGTGCCAGCAGCAGGACAGGGAGCACAGATACGCAGTATTTT.

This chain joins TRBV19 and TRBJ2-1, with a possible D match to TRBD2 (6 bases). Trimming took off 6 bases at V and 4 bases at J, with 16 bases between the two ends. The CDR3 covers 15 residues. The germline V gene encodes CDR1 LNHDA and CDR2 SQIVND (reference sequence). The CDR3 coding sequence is TGTGCCAGTAGCCTTGGTCTAGCGTATTACAATGAGCAGTTCTTC. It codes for CASSLGLAYYNEQFF.

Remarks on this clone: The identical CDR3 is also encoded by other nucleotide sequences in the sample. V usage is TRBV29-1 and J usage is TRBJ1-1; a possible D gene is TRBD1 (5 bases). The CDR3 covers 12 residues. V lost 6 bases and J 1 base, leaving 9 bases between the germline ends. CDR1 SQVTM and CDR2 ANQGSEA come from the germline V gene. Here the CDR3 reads CSVGQQNTEAFF. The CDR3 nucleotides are TGCAGCGTCGGACAACAGAACACTGAAGCTTTCTTT.

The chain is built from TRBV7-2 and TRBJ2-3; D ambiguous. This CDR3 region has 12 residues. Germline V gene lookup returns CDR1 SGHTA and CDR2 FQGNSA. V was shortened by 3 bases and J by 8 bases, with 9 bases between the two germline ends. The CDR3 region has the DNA TGTGCCAGCAGCTTCCCCGCAGGTACGCAGTATTTT. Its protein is CASSFPAGTQYF.

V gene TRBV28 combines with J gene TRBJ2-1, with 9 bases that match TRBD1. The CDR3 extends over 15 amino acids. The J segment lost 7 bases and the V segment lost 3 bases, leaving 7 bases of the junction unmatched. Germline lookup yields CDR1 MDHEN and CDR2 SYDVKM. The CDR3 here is CASSFGTGYENEQFF. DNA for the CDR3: TGTGCCAGCAGTTTCGGGACAGGGTATGAAAATGAGCAGTTCTTC. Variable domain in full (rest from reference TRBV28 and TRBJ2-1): DVKVTQSSRYLVKRTGEKVFLECVQDMDHENMFWYRQDPGLGLRLIYFSYDVKMKEKGDIPEGYSVSREKKERFSLILESASTNQTSMYLCASSFGTGYENEQFFGPGTRLTVL.

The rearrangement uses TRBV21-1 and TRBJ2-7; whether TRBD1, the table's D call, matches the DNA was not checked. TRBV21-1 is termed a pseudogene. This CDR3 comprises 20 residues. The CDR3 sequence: CASSKANPRKTGTVAYEQYF. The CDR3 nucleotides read TGTGCCAGCAGCAAAGCGAACCCCCGGAAGACCGGGACAGTTGCCTACGAGCAGTACTTC.

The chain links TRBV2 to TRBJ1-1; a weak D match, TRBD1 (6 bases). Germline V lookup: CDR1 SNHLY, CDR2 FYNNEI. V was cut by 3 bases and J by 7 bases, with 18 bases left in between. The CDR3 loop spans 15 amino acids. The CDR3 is CASSDKTGRVGEAFF. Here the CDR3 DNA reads TGTGCCAGCAGTGATAAGACAGGTCGGGTTGGTGAAGCTTTCTTT.

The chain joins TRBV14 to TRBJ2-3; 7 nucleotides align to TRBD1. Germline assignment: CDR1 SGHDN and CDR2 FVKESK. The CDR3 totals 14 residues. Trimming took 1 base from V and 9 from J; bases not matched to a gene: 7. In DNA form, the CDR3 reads TGTGCCAGCAGCCAAGGAGGGGGCGAGTGGACGCAGTATTTT. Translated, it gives CASSQGGGEWTQYF.

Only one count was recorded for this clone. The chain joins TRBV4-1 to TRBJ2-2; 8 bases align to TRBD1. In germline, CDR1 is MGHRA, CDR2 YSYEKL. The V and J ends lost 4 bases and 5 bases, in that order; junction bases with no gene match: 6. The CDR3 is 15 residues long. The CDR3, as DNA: TGCGCCAGCAGCCCGCCGACAGGGGCGACCGGGGAGCTGTTTTTT. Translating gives CASSPPTGATGELFF.

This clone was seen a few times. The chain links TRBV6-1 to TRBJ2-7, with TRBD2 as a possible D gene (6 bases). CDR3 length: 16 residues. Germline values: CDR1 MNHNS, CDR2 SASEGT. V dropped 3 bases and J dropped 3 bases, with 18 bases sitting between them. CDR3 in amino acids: CASSDRGKLSGYEQYF. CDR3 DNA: TGTGCCAGCAGTGACCGCGGGAAGCTAAGCGGCTACGAGCAGTACTTC.

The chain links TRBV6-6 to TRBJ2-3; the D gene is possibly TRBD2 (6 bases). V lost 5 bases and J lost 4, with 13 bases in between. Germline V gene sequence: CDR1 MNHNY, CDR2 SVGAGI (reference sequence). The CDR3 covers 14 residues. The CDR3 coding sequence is TGTGCCAGCAGTACCCTCGGGGAGGCAGATACGCAGTATTTT. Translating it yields CASSTLGEADTQYF.

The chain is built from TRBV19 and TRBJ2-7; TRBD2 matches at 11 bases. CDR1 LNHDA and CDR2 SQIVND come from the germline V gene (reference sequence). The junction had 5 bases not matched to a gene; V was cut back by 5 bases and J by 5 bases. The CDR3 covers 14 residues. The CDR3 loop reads CASSLSGRDNEQYF. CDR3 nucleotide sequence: TGTGCCAGTAGTCTTAGCGGGAGGGATAACGAGCAGTACTTC.

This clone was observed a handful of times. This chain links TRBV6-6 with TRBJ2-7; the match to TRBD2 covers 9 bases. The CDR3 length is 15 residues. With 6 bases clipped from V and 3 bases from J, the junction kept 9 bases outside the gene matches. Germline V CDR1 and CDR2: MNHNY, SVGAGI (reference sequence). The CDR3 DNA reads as TGTGCCAGCAGGGCTAGCCTAGCGGGGAACTACGAGCAGTACTTC. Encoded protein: CASRASLAGNYEQYF.